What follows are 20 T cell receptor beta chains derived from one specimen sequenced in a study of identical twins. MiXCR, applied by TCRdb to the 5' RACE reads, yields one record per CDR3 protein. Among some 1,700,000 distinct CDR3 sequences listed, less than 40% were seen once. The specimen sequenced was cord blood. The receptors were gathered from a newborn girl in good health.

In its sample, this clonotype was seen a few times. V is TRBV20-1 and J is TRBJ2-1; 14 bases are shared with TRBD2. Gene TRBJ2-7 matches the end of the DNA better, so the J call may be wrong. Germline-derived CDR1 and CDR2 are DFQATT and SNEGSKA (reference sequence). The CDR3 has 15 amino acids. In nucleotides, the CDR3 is TGCAGTGCTAGAGATGGACTAGCGGGGGGATACGAGCAGTACTTC. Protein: CSARDGLAGGYEQYF.

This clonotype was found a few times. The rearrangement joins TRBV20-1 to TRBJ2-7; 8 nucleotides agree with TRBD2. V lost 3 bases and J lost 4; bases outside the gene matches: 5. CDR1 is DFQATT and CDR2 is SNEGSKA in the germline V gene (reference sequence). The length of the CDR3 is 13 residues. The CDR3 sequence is CSASTLAGYEQYF. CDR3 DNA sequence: TGCAGTGCTAGTACCCTAGCGGGTTACGAGCAGTACTTC.

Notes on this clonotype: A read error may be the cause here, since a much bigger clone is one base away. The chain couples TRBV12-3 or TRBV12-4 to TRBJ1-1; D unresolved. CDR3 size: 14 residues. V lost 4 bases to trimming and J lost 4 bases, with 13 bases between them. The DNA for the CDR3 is TGTGCCAGCAGTTCCGGGGTTGGTAGCACTGAAGCTTTCTTT. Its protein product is CASSSGVGSTEAFF.

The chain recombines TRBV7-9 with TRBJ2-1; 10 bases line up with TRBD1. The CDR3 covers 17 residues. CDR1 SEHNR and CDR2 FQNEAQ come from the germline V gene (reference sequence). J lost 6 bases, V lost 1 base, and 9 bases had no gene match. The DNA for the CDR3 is TGTGCCAGCAGCTTAGAGAGGCGGACAGGGGGAATCAATGAGCAGTTCTTC. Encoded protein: CASSLERRTGGINEQFF.

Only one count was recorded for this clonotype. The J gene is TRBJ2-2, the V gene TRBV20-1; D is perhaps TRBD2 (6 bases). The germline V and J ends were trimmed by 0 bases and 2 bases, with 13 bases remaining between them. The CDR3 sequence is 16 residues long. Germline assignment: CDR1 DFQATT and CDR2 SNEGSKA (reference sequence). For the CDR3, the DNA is TGCAGTGCTAGAGACCTCTTGGGGGGAAACACCGGGGAGCTGTTTTTT. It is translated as CSARDLLGGNTGELFF.

CDR3 amino acids: CASSLEPGQGSYGYTF. The DNA for the CDR3 is TGTGCCAGCAGCTTAGAACCGGGACAGGGGTCCTATGGCTACACCTTC. The V gene is TRBV7-2, the J gene TRBJ1-2; 10 bases align to TRBD1. Trimming cost V 1 base and J 4 bases; bases outside gene matches: 6. The CDR3 extends over 16 amino acids. Germline V gene lookup returns CDR1 SGHTA and CDR2 FQGNSA.

The CDR3 here is CASSEAFSNQPQHF. CDR3 DNA sequence: TGTGCCAGCAGTGAAGCTTTTAGCAATCAGCCCCAGCATTTT. The chain employs TRBV2 and TRBJ1-5; no clear D gene. Trimming took 0 bases from V and 0 from J, leaving 3 bases between them. Germline V lookup: CDR1 SNHLY, CDR2 FYNNEI. The CDR3 is 14 amino acids.

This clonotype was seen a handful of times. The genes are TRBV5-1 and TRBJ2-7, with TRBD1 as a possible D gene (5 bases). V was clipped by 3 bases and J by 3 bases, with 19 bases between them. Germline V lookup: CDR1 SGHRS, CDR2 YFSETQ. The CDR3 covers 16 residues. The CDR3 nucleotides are TGCGCCAGCAGCTGGGCCACAGGCCTGAATGTCTACGAGCAGTACTTC. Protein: CASSWATGLNVYEQYF. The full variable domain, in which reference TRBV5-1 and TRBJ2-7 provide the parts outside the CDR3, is KAGVTQTPRYLIKTRGQQVTLSCSPISGHRSVSWYQQTPGQGLQFLFEYFSETQRNKGNFPGRFSGRQFSNSRSEMNVSTLELGDSALYLCASSWATGLNVYEQYFGPGTRLTVT.

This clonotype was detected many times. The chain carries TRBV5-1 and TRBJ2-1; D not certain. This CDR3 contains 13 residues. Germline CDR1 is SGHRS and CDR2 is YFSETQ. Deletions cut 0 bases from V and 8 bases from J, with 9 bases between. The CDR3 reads CASSLVFGDEQFF. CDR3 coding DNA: TGCGCCAGCAGCTTGGTGTTTGGGGATGAGCAGTTCTTC. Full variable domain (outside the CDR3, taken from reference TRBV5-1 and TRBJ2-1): KAGVTQTPRYLIKTRGQQVTLSCSPISGHRSVSWYQQTPGQGLQFLFEYFSETQRNKGNFPGRFSGRQFSNSRSEMNVSTLELGDSALYLCASSLVFGDEQFFGPGTRLTVL.

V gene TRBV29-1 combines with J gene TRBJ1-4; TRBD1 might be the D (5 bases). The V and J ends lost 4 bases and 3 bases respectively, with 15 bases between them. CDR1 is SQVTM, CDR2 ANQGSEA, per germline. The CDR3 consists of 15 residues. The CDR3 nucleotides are TGCAGCGTTGGGGGGACGATTTCTTCTAATGAAAAACTGTTTTTT. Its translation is CSVGGTISSNEKLFF.

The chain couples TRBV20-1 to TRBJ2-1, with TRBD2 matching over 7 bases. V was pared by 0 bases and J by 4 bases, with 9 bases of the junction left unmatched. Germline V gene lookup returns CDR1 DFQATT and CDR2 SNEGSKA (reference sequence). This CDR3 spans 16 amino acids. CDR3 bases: TGCAGTGCTAGAGATCGAGGCGGGGGAGGGTACAATGAGCAGTTCTTC. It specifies CSARDRGGGGYNEQFF.

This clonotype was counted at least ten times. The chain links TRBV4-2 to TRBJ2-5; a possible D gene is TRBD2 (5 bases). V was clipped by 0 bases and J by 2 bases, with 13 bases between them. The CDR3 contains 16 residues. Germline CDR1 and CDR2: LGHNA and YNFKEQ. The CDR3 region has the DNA TGTGCCAGCAGCCAAGATTGGGCGGGTACACAAGAGACCCAGTACTTC. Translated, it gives CASSQDWAGTQETQYF.

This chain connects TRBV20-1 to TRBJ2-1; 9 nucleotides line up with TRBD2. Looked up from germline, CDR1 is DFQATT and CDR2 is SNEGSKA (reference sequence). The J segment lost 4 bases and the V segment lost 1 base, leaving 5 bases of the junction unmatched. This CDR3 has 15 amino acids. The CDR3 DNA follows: TGCAGTGCTAGAGCGCGGCGGGAGGGTTACAATGAGCAGTTCTTC. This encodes CSARARREGYNEQFF.

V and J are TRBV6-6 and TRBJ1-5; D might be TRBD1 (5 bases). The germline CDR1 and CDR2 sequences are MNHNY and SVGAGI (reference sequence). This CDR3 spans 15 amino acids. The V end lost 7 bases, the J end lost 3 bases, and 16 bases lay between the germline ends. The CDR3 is CASNLGRGNNQPQHF. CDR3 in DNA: TGTGCCAGCAACCTAGGAAGGGGTAACAATCAGCCCCAGCATTTT.

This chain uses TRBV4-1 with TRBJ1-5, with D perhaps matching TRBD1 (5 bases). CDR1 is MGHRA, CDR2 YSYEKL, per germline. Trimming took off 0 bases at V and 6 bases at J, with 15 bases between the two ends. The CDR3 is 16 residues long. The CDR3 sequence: CASSQDLAGRGQPQHF. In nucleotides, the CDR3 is TGCGCCAGCAGCCAAGATCTTGCAGGGAGGGGTCAGCCCCAGCATTTT.

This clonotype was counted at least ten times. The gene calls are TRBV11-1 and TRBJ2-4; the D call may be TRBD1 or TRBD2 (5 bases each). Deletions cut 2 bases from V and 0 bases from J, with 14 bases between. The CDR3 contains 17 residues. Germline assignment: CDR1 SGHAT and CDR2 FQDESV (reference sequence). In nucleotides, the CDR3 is TGTGCCAGCAGCTTAACGGGGCTAAGCCCAGCCAAAAACATTCAGTACTTC. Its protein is CASSLTGLSPAKNIQYF.

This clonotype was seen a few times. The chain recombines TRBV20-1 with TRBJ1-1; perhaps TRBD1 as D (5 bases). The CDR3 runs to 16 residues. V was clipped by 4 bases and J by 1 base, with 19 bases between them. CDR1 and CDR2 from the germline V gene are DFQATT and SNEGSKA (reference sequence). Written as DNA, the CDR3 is TGCAGTGCTAAACCAACCTATAGCAGGGAGAACACTGAAGCTTTCTTT. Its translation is CSAKPTYSRENTEAFF.

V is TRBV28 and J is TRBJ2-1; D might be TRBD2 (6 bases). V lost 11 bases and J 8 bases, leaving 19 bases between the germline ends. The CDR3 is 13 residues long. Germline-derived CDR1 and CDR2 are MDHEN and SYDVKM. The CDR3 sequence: CAVTGTLSYEQFF. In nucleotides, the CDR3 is TGTGCCGTAACCGGGACTCTGTCGTATGAGCAGTTCTTC. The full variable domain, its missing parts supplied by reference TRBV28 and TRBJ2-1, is DVKVTQSSRYLVKRTGEKVFLECVQDMDHENMFWYRQDPGLGLRLIYFSYDVKMKEKGDIPEGYSVSREKKERFSLILESASTNQTSMYLCAVTGTLSYEQFFGPGTRLTVL.

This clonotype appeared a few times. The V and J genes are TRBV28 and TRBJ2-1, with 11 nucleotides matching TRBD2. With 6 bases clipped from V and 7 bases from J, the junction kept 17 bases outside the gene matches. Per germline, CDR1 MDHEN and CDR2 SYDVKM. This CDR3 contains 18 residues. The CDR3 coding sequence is TGTGCCAGCAGCTCCCGGACTAGCGGGCTGAGAGGTCGGAATGAGCAGTTCTTC. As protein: CASSSRTSGLRGRNEQFF.

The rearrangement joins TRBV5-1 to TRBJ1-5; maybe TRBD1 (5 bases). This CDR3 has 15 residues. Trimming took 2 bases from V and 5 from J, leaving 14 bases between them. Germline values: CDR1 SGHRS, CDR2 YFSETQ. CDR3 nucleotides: TGCGCCAGCAGCTTCACGGGGGACCGAGATCAGCCCCAGCATTTT. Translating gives CASSFTGDRDQPQHF.